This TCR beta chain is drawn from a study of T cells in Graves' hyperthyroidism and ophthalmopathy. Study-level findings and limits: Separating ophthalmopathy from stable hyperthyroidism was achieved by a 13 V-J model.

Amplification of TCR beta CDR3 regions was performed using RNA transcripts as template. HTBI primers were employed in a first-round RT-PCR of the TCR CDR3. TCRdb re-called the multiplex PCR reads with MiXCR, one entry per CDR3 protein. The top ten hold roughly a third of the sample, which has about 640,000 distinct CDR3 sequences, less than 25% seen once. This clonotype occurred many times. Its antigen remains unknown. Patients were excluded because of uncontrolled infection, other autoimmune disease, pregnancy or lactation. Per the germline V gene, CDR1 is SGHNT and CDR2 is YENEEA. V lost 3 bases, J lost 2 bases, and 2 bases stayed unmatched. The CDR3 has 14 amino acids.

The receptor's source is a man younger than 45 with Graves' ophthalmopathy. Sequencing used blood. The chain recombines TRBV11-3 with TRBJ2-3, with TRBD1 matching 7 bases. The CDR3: CASSFGTDTDTQYF. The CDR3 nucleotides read TGTGCCAGCAGCTTTGGGACAGACACAGATACGCAGTATTTT.